These T cell receptor beta chains were read from a single sample in a study of blood T cell repertoires in COVID-19. Measured with immunoSEQ multiplex PCR; TCRdb has only the in-frame clones, and not every one. There are fewer than 350,000 clones in the sample; around 85% occur only once, and over 9.5% lies in the top ten. The sequencing sample was made of peripheral blood. The receptor source for this set is a woman in her 30s with COVID-19, enrolled during active disease. Each CDR3 is given with its conserved first and last residue. A D gene is named only where the DNA matches it firmly. Clone size is not always given. Where it is, it says once, few, many or a class for expanded clones.

j_call | clone_size | v_call | d_call | cdr3_aa | cdr3_nt
TRBJ1-2 | NA | TRBV5-5 | TRBD1 | CASSARQGSNYGYTF | TGTGCCAGCAGCGCCCGACAGGGATCTAACTATGGCTACACCTTC
TRBJ1-5 | NA | TRBV28 | NA | CASSFAGSPYSNQPQHF | TGTGCCAGCAGTTTCGCGGGCAGCCCCTATAGCAATCAGCCCCAGCATTTT
TRBJ2-4 | NA | TRBV4-1 | NA | CASSQFRPGVAKNIQYF | TGCGCCAGCAGCCAATTTAGGCCGGGGGTGGCCAAAAACATTCAGTACTTC
TRBJ2-5 | NA | TRBV10-2 | TRBD1 | CASSEPDRQGARETQYF | TGCGCCAGCAGTGAGCCTGATCGACAGGGGGCTAGGGAGACCCAGTACTTC
TRBJ2-1 | NA | TRBV11-2 | NA | CASSLLGGPYNEQFF | TGTGCCAGCAGCCTCCTGGGGGGTCCATACAATGAGCAGTTCTTC
TRBJ1-4 | NA | TRBV15 | NA | CATSRGGPNEKLFF | TGTGCCACCAGCAGAGGGGGCCCTAATGAAAAACTGTTTTTT
TRBJ2-7 | NA | TRBV19 | NA | CASSPLSGTVYEQYF | TGTGCCAGTAGTCCACTCTCAGGCACAGTCTACGAGCAGTACTTC
TRBJ2-7 | NA | TRBV4-2 | TRBD1 | CASSQDVDRGYEQYF | TGTGCCAGCAGCCAAGATGTAGACAGGGGTTACGAGCAGTACTTC
TRBJ2-2 | few | TRBV28 | NA | CASSSLSVTNTGELFF | TGTGCCAGCAGTTCCCTCTCGGTGACGAACACCGGGGAGCTGTTTTTT
TRBJ1-2 | NA | TRBV10-3 | NA | CAISLQGDYGYTF | TGTGCCATCAGTCTCCAGGGTGACTATGGCTACACCTTC
TRBJ1-2 | NA | TRBV11-2 | TRBD1 | CASRKGTGPGYGYTF | TGTGCCAGCAGGAAAGGGACAGGGCCAGGCTATGGCTACACCTTC
TRBJ2-2 | NA | TRBV11-2 | TRBD2 | CASSRLARGGELFF | TGTGCCAGCAGCCGACTAGCGAGGGGCGGGGAGCTGTTTTTT
TRBJ1-2 | NA | TRBV7-9 | NA | CASSLDTGLGGYTF | TGTGCCAGCAGCTTAGATACAGGGCTGGGAGGCTACACCTTC
TRBJ1-3 | NA | TRBV5-8 | NA | CASSSGHLSSGNTIYF | TGTGCCAGCAGCTCGGGTCACCTTAGCTCTGGAAACACCATATATTTT
TRBJ2-1 | NA | TRBV28 | NA | CASSPPAGVEQFF | TGTGCCAGCAGTCCTCCGGCAGGCGTTGAGCAGTTCTTC
TRBJ1-4 | NA | TRBV5-1 | NA | CASSQNTQGEKLFF | TGCGCCAGCAGCCAAAATACCCAGGGGGAAAAACTGTTTTTT
TRBJ2-1 | NA | TRBV19 | TRBD2 | CASSIVWGGDNEQFF | TGTGCCAGTAGTATTGTTTGGGGGGGTGACAATGAGCAGTTCTTC
TRBJ2-3 | NA | TRBV9 | NA | CASSSRLLSTDTQYF | TGTGCCAGCAGCTCCAGACTTCTCAGCACAGATACGCAGTATTTT
TRBJ2-5 | NA | TRBV6-6 | TRBD1 | CASSPRDRGMETQYF | TGTGCCAGCAGTCCCAGGGACAGGGGGATGGAGACCCAGTACTTC
TRBJ1-6 | NA | TRBV5-6 | TRBD1 | CASNADREGFGSPLHF | TGTGCCAGCAACGCGGACAGGGAAGGTTTTGGTTCACCCCTCCACTTT
TRBJ2-1 | NA | TRBV5-1 | NA | CASSPTVRVNDEQFF | TGCGCCAGCAGCCCCACGGTCCGTGTAAACGATGAGCAGTTCTTC
TRBJ1-1 | NA | TRBV5-4 | NA | CASSLETVRDTEAFF | TGTGCCAGCAGCTTGGAAACGGTCCGGGACACTGAAGCTTTCTTT
TRBJ2-1 | NA | TRBV6-5 | TRBD2 | CASSRGGLSYNEQFF | TGTGCCAGCAGCCGGGGGGGCCTTTCCTACAATGAGCAGTTCTTC